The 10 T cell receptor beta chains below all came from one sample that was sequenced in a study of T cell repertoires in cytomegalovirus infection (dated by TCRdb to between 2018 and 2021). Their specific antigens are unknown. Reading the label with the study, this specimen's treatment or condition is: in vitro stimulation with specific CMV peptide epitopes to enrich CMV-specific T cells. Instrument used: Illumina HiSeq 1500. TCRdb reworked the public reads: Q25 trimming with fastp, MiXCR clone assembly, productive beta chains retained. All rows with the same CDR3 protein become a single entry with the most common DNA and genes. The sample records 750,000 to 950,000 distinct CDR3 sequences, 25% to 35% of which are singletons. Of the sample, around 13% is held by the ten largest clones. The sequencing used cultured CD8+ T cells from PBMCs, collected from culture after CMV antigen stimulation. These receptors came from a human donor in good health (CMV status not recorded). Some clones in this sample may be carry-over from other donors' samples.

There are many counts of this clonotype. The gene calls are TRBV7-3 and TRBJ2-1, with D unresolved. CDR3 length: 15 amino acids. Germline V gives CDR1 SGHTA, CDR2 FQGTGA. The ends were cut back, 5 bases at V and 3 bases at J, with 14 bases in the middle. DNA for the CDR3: TGTGCCAGCAGCCCCCTCCCTAGAAACTACAATGAGCAGTTCTTC. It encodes CASSPLPRNYNEQFF.

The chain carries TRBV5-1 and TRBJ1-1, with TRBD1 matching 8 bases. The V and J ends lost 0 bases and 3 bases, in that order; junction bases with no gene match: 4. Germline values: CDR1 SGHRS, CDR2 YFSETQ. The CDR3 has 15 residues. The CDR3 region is CASSLGTGWDTEAFF. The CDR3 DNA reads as TGCGCCAGCAGCTTGGGGACAGGGTGGGACACTGAAGCTTTCTTT.

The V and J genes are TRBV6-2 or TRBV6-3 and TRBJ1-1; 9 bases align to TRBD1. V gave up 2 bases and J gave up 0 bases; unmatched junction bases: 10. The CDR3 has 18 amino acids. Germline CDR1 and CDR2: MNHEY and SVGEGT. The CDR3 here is CASSYAGTGLALNTEAFF. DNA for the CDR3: TGTGCCAGCAGTTACGCCGGGACAGGGCTTGCCCTGAACACTGAAGCTTTCTTT.

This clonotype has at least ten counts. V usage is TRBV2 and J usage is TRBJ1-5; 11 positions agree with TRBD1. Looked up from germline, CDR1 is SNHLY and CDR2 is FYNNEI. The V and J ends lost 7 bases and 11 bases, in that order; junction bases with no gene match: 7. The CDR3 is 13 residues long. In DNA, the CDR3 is TGTGCCAGCACGGACAGGGGGCCCCTAACCCAGCATTTT. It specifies CASTDRGPLTQHF.

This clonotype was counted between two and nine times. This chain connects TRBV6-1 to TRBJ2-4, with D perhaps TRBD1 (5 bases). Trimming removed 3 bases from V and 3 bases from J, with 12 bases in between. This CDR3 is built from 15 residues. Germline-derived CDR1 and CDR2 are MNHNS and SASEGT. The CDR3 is CASSDSQGYKNIQYF. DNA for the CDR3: TGTGCCAGCAGTGATAGCCAGGGTTACAAAAACATTCAGTACTTC.

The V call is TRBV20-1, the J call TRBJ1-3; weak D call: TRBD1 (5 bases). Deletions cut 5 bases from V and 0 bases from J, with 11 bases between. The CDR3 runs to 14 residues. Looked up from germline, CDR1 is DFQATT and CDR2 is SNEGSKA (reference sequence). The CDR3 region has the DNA TGCAGTGCTCCTGGACACAACTCTGGAAACACCATATATTTT. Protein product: CSAPGHNSGNTIYF.

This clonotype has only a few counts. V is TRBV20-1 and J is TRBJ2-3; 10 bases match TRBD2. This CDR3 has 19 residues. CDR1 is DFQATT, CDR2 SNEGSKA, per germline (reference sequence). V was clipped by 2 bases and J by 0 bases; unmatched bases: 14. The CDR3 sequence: CSARPHSGLAVPSTDTQYF. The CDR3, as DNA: TGCAGTGCTAGACCCCACTCAGGACTAGCGGTCCCGAGCACAGATACGCAGTATTTT.

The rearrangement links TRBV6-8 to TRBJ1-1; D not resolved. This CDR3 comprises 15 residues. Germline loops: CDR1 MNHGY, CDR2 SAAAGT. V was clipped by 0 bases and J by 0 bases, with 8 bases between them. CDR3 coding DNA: TGTGCCAGCAGTTACTCGCCGCTGATGAACACTGAAGCTTTCTTT. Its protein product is CASSYSPLMNTEAFF.

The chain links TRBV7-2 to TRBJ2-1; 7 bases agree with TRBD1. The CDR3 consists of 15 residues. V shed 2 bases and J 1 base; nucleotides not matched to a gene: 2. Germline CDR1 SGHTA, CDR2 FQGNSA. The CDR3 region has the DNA TGTGCCAGCAGCTTACAGGGGGTTTCCTACAATGAGCAGTTCTTC. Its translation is CASSLQGVSYNEQFF.

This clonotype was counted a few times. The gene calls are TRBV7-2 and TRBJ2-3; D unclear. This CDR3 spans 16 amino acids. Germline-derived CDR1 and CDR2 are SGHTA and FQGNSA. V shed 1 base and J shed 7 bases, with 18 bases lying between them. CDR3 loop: CASSLEPVIPQHTQYF. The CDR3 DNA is TGTGCCAGCAGCTTAGAGCCGGTTATCCCACAACATACGCAGTATTTT.